This entry features one T cell receptor (beta chain) sequence. The V gene lost 6 bases and the J gene lost 4 bases, with 9 bases spanning the gap. The germline V gene encodes CDR1 MNHEY and CDR2 SVGEGT. The CDR3 has 12 amino acids. This sample was taken from a study of blood T cell repertoires in COVID-19. TCRdb's table, derived via immunoSEQ multiplex PCR, lists solely in-frame clones and lacks some. The repertoire consists of around 130,000 clones, with around 87% occurring once and the leading ten covering roughly 2.2%. This TCR was sampled from a man aged 70 or older with active COVID-19. Source material: peripheral blood. V and J are TRBV6-2 or TRBV6-3 and TRBJ1-2; no firm D call. CDR3 protein: CASSPPSYGYTF. For the CDR3, the DNA is TGTGCCAGCAGCCCTCCCAGCTATGGCTACACCTTC.